This entry concerns a single TCR beta chain. No antigen is known for it. The sample is drawn from a study of blood T cells in healthy people across ages. At the level of the study: Template switching caught about one barcoded beta molecule for each two T cells. Study conclusions and caveats: When set beside aged donors, long-lived donors presented more naive CD4+ cells and higher diversity.

The authors ran a second PCR of about 6 to 12 cycles using a sample-barcoded 5' primer and a J-beta primer mix. Using its own MiXCR run on the 5' RACE reads, TCRdb lists one record per CDR3 protein. Altogether about 670,000 distinct CDR3 sequences are present, approximately 52% being singletons, with the ten largest covering approximately 13%. Per-sample yields of isolated PBMCs were at least 7 million. Germline V gene data show CDR1 as SGHRS and CDR2 as YFSETQ. With 0 bases removed from V and 4 bases from J, the gap between germline ends came to 11 bases. There are 14 residues in the CDR3. Input material: blood. The receptor comes from a woman older than 75 in good health. The chain links TRBV5-1 to TRBJ2-7, with a weak D call TRBD1 (6 bases). This chain's CDR3 is CASSLEGHIYEQYF. The CDR3 DNA is TGCGCCAGCAGCTTGGAGGGACATATATACGAGCAGTACTTC.